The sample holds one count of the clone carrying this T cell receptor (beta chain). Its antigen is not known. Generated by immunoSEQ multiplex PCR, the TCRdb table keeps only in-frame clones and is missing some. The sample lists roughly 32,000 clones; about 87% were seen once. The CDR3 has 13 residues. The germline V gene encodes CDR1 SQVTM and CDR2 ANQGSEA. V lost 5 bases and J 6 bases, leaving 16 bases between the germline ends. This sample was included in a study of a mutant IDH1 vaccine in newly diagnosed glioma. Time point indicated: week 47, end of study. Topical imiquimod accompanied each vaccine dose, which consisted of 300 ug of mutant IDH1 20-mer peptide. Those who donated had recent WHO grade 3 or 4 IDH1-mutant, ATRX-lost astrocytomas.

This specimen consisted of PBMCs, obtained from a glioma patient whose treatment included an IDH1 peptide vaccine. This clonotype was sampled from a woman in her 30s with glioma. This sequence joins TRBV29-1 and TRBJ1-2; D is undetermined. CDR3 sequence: CSVNGLFPHGYTF. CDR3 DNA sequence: TGCAGCGTTAACGGGCTTTTTCCCCATGGCTACACCTTC.